Presented here are 5 T cell receptor beta chains from one specimen sequenced in a study of blood T cell repertoires in COVID-19. The method was immunoSEQ multiplex PCR; TCRdb's version includes in-frame clones alone and lacks a portion of them. The sample comprises about 64,000 clones, about 88% of which are singletons, and under 4% rests with the top ten. The material sequenced was peripheral blood. All receptors derive from a man between 65 and 85 years old with acute or convalescent COVID-19.

The chain uses TRBV10-3 and TRBJ1-2, with unresolved D. The CDR3 runs 15 residues. CDR1 and CDR2 (germline): ENHRY, SYGVKD. Trimming took off 2 bases at V and 4 bases at J, with 14 bases between the two ends. The CDR3 region is CAISEEGVGFYGYTF. The CDR3 DNA is TGTGCCATCAGTGAGGAGGGAGTAGGGTTCTATGGCTACACCTTC.

V usage is TRBV3-1 (or the pseudogene TRBV3-2) and J usage is TRBJ2-3, with TRBD2 identical over 8 bases. The junction had 1 base not matched to a gene; V was cut back by 4 bases and J by 1 base. Germline CDR1 is LGHDT and CDR2 is YNNKEL (reference sequence). The CDR3 sequence is 14 residues long. The CDR3 loop reads CASSRSGGTDTQYF. CDR3 in DNA: TGTGCCAGCAGCCGTAGCGGGGGCACAGATACGCAGTATTTT.

The chain carries TRBV11-2 and TRBJ2-1, with 8 bases identical to TRBD2. Looked up from germline, CDR1 is SGHAT and CDR2 is FQNNGV. The junction had 14 bases not matched to a gene; V was cut back by 2 bases and J by 5 bases. The length of the CDR3 is 18 residues. DNA of the CDR3: TGTGCCAGCAGCTTATTAAGCCAATGGCGGGGGGCTCACAATGAGCAGTTCTTC. This encodes CASSLLSQWRGAHNEQFF.

The chain carries TRBV30 and TRBJ1-3; D gene unclear. This CDR3 spans 15 amino acids. The V gene's germline CDR1 is GTSNPN and CDR2 SVGIG (reference sequence). V lost 1 base and J 4 bases, leaving 14 bases between the germline ends. As DNA, the CDR3 is TGTGCCTGGAGTGCGGGAAGTCTACGGGGAAACACCATATATTTT. Translating gives CAWSAGSLRGNTIYF.

The CDR3 coding sequence is TGTGCCAGCAGCTTCACCCTGACAGCTAACTATGGCTACACCTTC. Amino acids: CASSFTLTANYGYTF. V is TRBV7-8 and J is TRBJ1-2; D is perhaps TRBD1 (5 bases). V lost 3 bases to trimming and J lost 0 bases, with 11 bases between them. The CDR3 spans 15 residues. CDR1 is SGHVS and CDR2 is FQNEAQ in the germline V gene.